The 32 T cell receptor beta chains in this list originate from one sample, sequenced in a study of shared T cell receptors in the human thymus. The table came from immunoSEQ multiplex PCR; TCRdb's copy has only in-frame clones and leaves some out. This sample yields 600,000 to 900,000 clones, of which 70% to 90% are seen a single time; roughly 0.01% belongs to the top ten. In addition, the sample was reused for a study of human thymus T cells.

Sequencing was carried out using thymocytes. The receptors here all came from a girl under three years old with a congenital heart defect.

The chain has TRBV10-1 and TRBJ1-5; 8 nucleotides match TRBD1. Germline loops: CDR1 WNHNN, CDR2 SYGVQD (reference sequence). This CDR3 has 15 amino acids. The trim removed 6 bases at V and 4 bases at J, leaving 8 bases unmatched. The CDR3 DNA reads TGCGCCAGCAGGTCCATACAGGGGGGAAATCAGCCCCAGCATTTT. Translating it yields CASRSIQGGNQPQHF.

This rearrangement joins TRBV2 to TRBJ1-2; TRBD1 aligns across 7 bases. From germline, CDR1 is SNHLY and CDR2 FYNNEI. The CDR3 sequence is 12 residues long. V dropped 10 bases and J dropped 8; count of bases not matched to a gene: 10. The CDR3 here is CATDRAPWGYTF. CDR3 sequence (DNA): TGTGCCACCGACAGGGCCCCGTGGGGCTACACCTTC.

This clone has a single count. V gene TRBV6-6 combines with J gene TRBJ1-2, with D uncertain. Deletions cut 0 bases from V and 8 bases from J, with 7 bases between. The CDR3 loop spans 12 amino acids. Germline V gene data show CDR1 as MNHNY and CDR2 as SVGAGI (reference sequence). CDR3: CASSYSLQGYTF. The CDR3 nucleotides read TGTGCCAGCAGTTACTCGTTACAAGGCTACACCTTC.

The V gene is TRBV11-2, the J gene TRBJ1-1, with 7 bases fitting TRBD1. The CDR3 has 15 residues. Germline loops: CDR1 SGHAT, CDR2 FQNNGV. V was pared by 5 bases and J by 2 bases, with 8 bases of the junction left unmatched. CDR3 protein: CASSQRTGGNTEAFF. The CDR3 bases are TGTGCCAGCAGCCAGCGGACAGGTGGAAACACTGAAGCTTTCTTT.

CDR3 sequence reads: CSVEWRGSYNEQFF. CDR3 coding DNA: TGCAGCGTTGAGTGGCGGGGCTCCTACAATGAGCAGTTCTTC. The genes are TRBV29-1 and TRBJ2-1; TRBD2 is a possible D gene (6 bases). V dropped 3 bases and J dropped 0 bases, with 9 bases sitting between them. The CDR3 covers 14 residues. CDR1 is SQVTM, CDR2 ANQGSEA, per germline.

V is TRBV5-6 and J is TRBJ2-5; tentatively, D is TRBD2 (7 bases). Germline V gene sequence: CDR1 SGHDT, CDR2 YYEEEE. The CDR3 spans 18 residues. V dropped 4 bases and J dropped 5 bases, with 27 bases sitting between them. The chain's CDR3 is CASSIPRRARGGGETQYF. The DNA of the CDR3 is TGTGCCAGCAGCATCCCCAGACGAGCGAGGGGGGGTGGCGAGACCCAGTACTTC.

The chain combines TRBV5-6 with TRBJ2-7; TRBD2 might be the D (6 bases). Germline loops: CDR1 SGHDT, CDR2 YYEEEE. Trimming left V 0 bases short and J 3 bases short, with 13 bases between. This CDR3 comprises 15 residues. CDR3 sequence (DNA): TGTGCCAGCAGCTTGGGGGGGGTACTGGGCTACGAGCAGTACTTC. Protein sequence: CASSLGGVLGYEQYF.

The chain carries TRBV10-3 and TRBJ1-2; possible D gene TRBD1, 5 bases. The V gene's germline CDR1 is ENHRY and CDR2 SYGVKD. The CDR3 sequence is 13 residues long. V lost 8 bases to trimming and J lost 7 bases, with 17 bases between them. CDR3 nucleotide sequence: TGTGCCATCCCGCGGAGAGGACACCTTGGCTACACCTTC. Translating gives CAIPRRGHLGYTF.

This chain links TRBV4-1 with TRBJ1-5, with D maybe TRBD1 (6 bases). CDR1 MGHRA and CDR2 YSYEKL come from the germline V gene. Trimming took off 0 bases at V and 0 bases at J, with 9 bases between the two ends. This CDR3 comprises 16 residues. CDR3 residues: CASSQDTGHSNQPQHF. The DNA for the CDR3 is TGCGCCAGCAGCCAAGATACAGGGCATAGCAATCAGCCCCAGCATTTT.

V and J are TRBV18 and TRBJ1-1, with no clear D. Trimming pared 2 bases from V and 1 base from J, leaving 11 bases between. The germline V gene encodes CDR1 KGHSH and CDR2 LQKENI. The CDR3 loop spans 15 amino acids. CDR3 loop: CASSPWADQNTEAFF. For the CDR3, the DNA is TGTGCCAGCTCACCATGGGCAGACCAGAACACTGAAGCTTTCTTT.

The chain links TRBV5-1 to TRBJ2-7; D perhaps matches TRBD2 (6 bases). V was trimmed by 1 base and J by 6 bases, leaving 8 bases between them. Germline V gene lookup returns CDR1 SGHRS and CDR2 YFSETQ. There are 12 residues in the CDR3. The CDR3 DNA reads TGCGCCAGCAGCTTGCAGGAGGGCGAGCAGTACTTC. It codes for CASSLQEGEQYF.

V gene TRBV7-8 combines with J gene TRBJ1-1; D unclear. The V end lost 0 bases, the J end lost 5 bases, and 13 bases lay between the germline ends. This CDR3 spans 15 amino acids. CDR1 is SGHVS, CDR2 FQNEAQ, per germline. DNA for the CDR3: TGTGCCAGCAGCTTAGCGCGCGGAAACCTTACTGAAGCTTTCTTT. This sequence encodes CASSLARGNLTEAFF.

The J gene is TRBJ2-1, the V gene TRBV5-1; 10 bases line up with TRBD2. Germline trimming cut 4 bases from V and 6 bases from J; bases unmatched to any gene: 7. CDR3 length: 15 residues. Germline CDR1 reads SGHRS; CDR2 reads YFSETQ. CDR3 coding DNA: TGCGCCAGCAGCCCAGCGGGGGGGAACGTCAATGAGCAGTTCTTC. This encodes CASSPAGGNVNEQFF.

This clone appeared a few times. The chain carries TRBV7-9 and TRBJ2-5; the D gene is possibly TRBD1 (5 bases). Germline values: CDR1 SEHNR, CDR2 FQNEAQ (reference sequence). The CDR3 is made up of 11 amino acids. With 5 bases removed from V and 5 bases from J, the gap between germline ends came to 6 bases. The CDR3 DNA reads as TGTGCCAGCAGCCCAGGGGAGACCCAGTACTTC. The encoded protein is CASSPGETQYF. Based on the CDR3 plus reference TRBV7-9 and TRBJ2-5, the full variable domain is DTGVSQNPRHKITKRGQNVTFRCDPISEHNRLYWYRQTLGQGPEFLTYFQNEAQLEKSRLLSDRFSAERPKGSFSTLEIQRTEQGDSAMYLCASSPGETQYFGPGTRLLVL.

This chain joins TRBV5-5 and TRBJ2-6, with 9 bases identical to TRBD1. Germline assignment: CDR1 SGHKS and CDR2 YYEKEE (reference sequence). With 6 bases clipped from V and 0 bases from J, the junction kept 7 bases outside the gene matches. This CDR3 spans 17 amino acids. CDR3 DNA: TGTGCCAGCAACGGGGACAGGGATAACTCTGGGGCCAACGTCCTGACTTTC. Its translation is CASNGDRDNSGANVLTF. The variable domain in full, completed from reference TRBV5-5 and TRBJ2-6, reads DAGVTQSPTHLIKTRGQQVTLRCSPISGHKSVSWYQQVLGQGPQFIFQYYEKEERGRGNFPDRFSARQFPNYSSELNVNALLLGDSALYLCASNGDRDNSGANVLTFGAGSRLTVL.

The chain uses TRBV4-3 and TRBJ1-5, with TRBD1 matching 8 bases. V dropped 3 bases and J dropped 7; count of bases not matched to a gene: 5. This CDR3 contains 14 residues. Germline V gene sequence: CDR1 LGHNA, CDR2 YSLEER. The CDR3 is CASSHGTGRQPQHF. The CDR3 coding sequence is TGCGCCAGCAGCCACGGGACAGGACGACAGCCCCAGCATTTT.

The chain joins TRBV5-6 to TRBJ2-1; D is possibly TRBD2 (6 bases). V gave up 7 bases and J gave up 5 bases, with 19 bases separating them. Germline CDR1 reads SGHDT; CDR2 reads YYEEEE. The CDR3 totals 15 residues. Here the CDR3 DNA reads TGTGCCAGCGACATCCGGGGGAATTCCCACAATGAGCAGTTCTTC. It yields the protein CASDIRGNSHNEQFF.

For the CDR3, the DNA is TGTGCCAGCAGTGGAGACAGGGAGAACACTGAAGCTTTCTTT. Translating gives CASSGDRENTEAFF. This chain connects TRBV2 to TRBJ1-1; 7 nucleotides align to TRBD1. Germline CDR1 is SNHLY and CDR2 is FYNNEI. V shed 4 bases, J shed 1 base, and the junction held 3 bases outside the gene matches. The CDR3 contains 14 residues.

This clone came up once. V gene TRBV9 combines with J gene TRBJ1-5, with D possibly matching TRBD1 (5 bases). This CDR3 is built from 14 residues. Trimming took off 7 bases at V and 3 bases at J, with 14 bases between the two ends. Germline-derived CDR1 and CDR2 are SGDLS and YYNGEE. The DNA for the CDR3 is TGTGCCAGCTCCCCACGGGGGGTCAATCAGCCCCAGCATTTT. This codes for CASSPRGVNQPQHF.

This clone was found a few times. V usage is TRBV7-9 and J usage is TRBJ1-2; a weak D match, TRBD1 (6 bases). V dropped 10 bases and J dropped 3 bases, with 15 bases sitting between them. Germline-derived CDR1 and CDR2 are SEHNR and FQNEAQ (reference sequence). The CDR3 is 13 residues long. The CDR3 region has the DNA TGTGCCACCTTGCAGAGGGGGTACTATGGCTACACCTTC. Its translation is CATLQRGYYGYTF. Combining the CDR3 with reference TRBV7-9 and TRBJ1-2 gives the whole variable domain DTGVSQNPRHKITKRGQNVTFRCDPISEHNRLYWYRQTLGQGPEFLTYFQNEAQLEKSRLLSDRFSAERPKGSFSTLEIQRTEQGDSAMYLCATLQRGYYGYTFGSGTRLTVV.

The CDR3: CASSVGQGSNSPLHF. CDR3 nucleotide sequence: TGTGCCAGCAGCGTAGGACAGGGGAGTAATTCACCCCTCCACTTT. The chain carries TRBV9 and TRBJ1-6, with 8 bases fitting TRBD1. The germline V gene has CDR1 SGDLS and CDR2 YYNGEE. This CDR3 has 15 amino acids. The ends lost 0 bases at V and 6 bases at J; junction bases unmatched: 2.

V and J are TRBV7-2 and TRBJ2-1; 7 nucleotides match TRBD2. This CDR3 spans 19 amino acids. Per the germline V gene, CDR1 is SGHTA and CDR2 is FQGNSA. The ends lost 2 bases at V and 0 bases at J; junction bases unmatched: 13. The CDR3 DNA is TGTGCCAGCAGCTTACTCCTCCGGGGGGTACACCCCTCCTACAATGAGCAGTTCTTC. Protein sequence: CASSLLLRGVHPSYNEQFF.

V gene TRBV15 combines with J gene TRBJ2-5; D is possibly TRBD2 (7 bases). V was clipped by 2 bases and J by 5 bases, with 18 bases between them. The CDR3 totals 16 residues. From germline, CDR1 is LNHNV and CDR2 YYDKDF (reference sequence). The CDR3 coding sequence is TGTGCCACCAGCAGAACCCCGGGGGGCAGGGTTGAGACCCAGTACTTC. Its protein product is CATSRTPGGRVETQYF.

A single count supports this clone. The chain combines TRBV12-5 with TRBJ2-4; perhaps TRBD1 as D (6 bases). Germline lookup yields CDR1 LGHNT and CDR2 FRNRAP. V lost 0 bases and J lost 7, with 13 bases in between. There are 15 residues in the CDR3. The CDR3 nucleotides read TGTGCTAGTGGTTTGGTCAGGGGCCCGGAGAACATTCAGTACTTC. Protein: CASGLVRGPENIQYF.

This clone was observed a few times. The chain joins TRBV5-1 to TRBJ2-7; possible D gene TRBD1, 6 bases. The CDR3 is 16 residues long. The V and J ends lost 4 bases and 3 bases respectively, with 20 bases between them. Germline loops: CDR1 SGHRS, CDR2 YFSETQ. Written as DNA, the CDR3 is TGCGCCAGCAGCCGATCCAGGGGACCTTCCTACTACGAGCAGTACTTC. It is translated as CASSRSRGPSYYEQYF. The full variable domain, its missing parts supplied by reference TRBV5-1 and TRBJ2-7, is KAGVTQTPRYLIKTRGQQVTLSCSPISGHRSVSWYQQTPGQGLQFLFEYFSETQRNKGNFPGRFSGRQFSNSRSEMNVSTLELGDSALYLCASSRSRGPSYYEQYFGPGTRLTVT.

V and J are TRBV9 and TRBJ1-1, with a weak D call TRBD1 (5 bases). The CDR3 runs to 12 residues. V lost 3 bases to trimming and J lost 7 bases, with 10 bases between them. Germline V CDR1 and CDR2: SGDLS, YYNGEE. Here the CDR3 DNA reads TGTGCCAGCAGCGGCCCACAGGTTGAAGCTTTCTTT. Protein product: CASSGPQVEAFF.

The rearrangement links TRBV14 to TRBJ2-7; weak D call: TRBD1 (6 bases). Germline values: CDR1 SGHDN, CDR2 FVKESK. The V end lost 6 bases, the J end lost 1 base, and 13 bases lay between the germline ends. This CDR3 has 14 amino acids. CDR3 region: CASSPMTGSYEQYF. The DNA for the CDR3 is TGTGCCAGCAGTCCAATGACAGGTTCCTACGAGCAGTACTTC.

Only a few counts were recorded for this clone. The rearrangement links TRBV2 to TRBJ1-2, with D perhaps matching TRBD1 (5 bases). Germline V CDR1 and CDR2: SNHLY, FYNNEI. This CDR3 is built from 14 residues. Deletions cut 8 bases from V and 2 bases from J, with 15 bases between. In DNA, the CDR3 is TGTGCCAGCTTAGAGACAGCCGGAAACTATGGCTACACCTTC. This translates into CASLETAGNYGYTF.

A few counts support this clone. This chain joins TRBV27 and TRBJ1-2; 9 nucleotides agree with TRBD1. Trimming removed 8 bases from V and 4 bases from J; junction bases left unmatched: 2. CDR1 and CDR2 (germline): MNHEY, SMNVEV (reference sequence). The CDR3 length is 12 residues. CDR3: CASWTGVYGYTF. The CDR3 DNA is TGTGCCAGCTGGACAGGGGTCTATGGCTACACCTTC.

As for this clone: Other DNA sequences in this specimen translate into the identical CDR3. This chain joins TRBV2 and TRBJ2-7, with TRBD1 as a possible D gene (5 bases). Per germline, CDR1 SNHLY and CDR2 FYNNEI. Trimming pared 3 bases from V and 3 bases from J, leaving 9 bases between. This CDR3 has 13 amino acids. The chain's CDR3 is CASSDRVVYEQYF. The CDR3, as DNA: TGTGCCAGCAGTGACAGGGTGGTCTACGAGCAGTACTTC.

This sequence joins TRBV7-8 and TRBJ1-4; weak D call: TRBD1 (6 bases). The V end lost 5 bases, the J end lost 4 bases, and 17 bases lay between the germline ends. The CDR3 is made up of 16 amino acids. In germline, CDR1 is SGHVS, CDR2 FQNEAQ. The CDR3 protein is CASSAKNTGYNEKLFF. In DNA, the CDR3 is TGTGCCAGCAGCGCTAAGAATACAGGGTATAATGAAAAACTGTTTTTT. The complete variable domain, with remaining parts taken from reference TRBV7-8 and TRBJ1-4, reads GAGVSQSPRYKVAKRGQDVALRCDPISGHVSLFWYQQALGQGPEFLTYFQNEAQLDKSGLPSDRFFAERPEGSVSTLKIQRTQQEDSAVYLCASSAKNTGYNEKLFFGSGTQLSVL.

CDR3 coding DNA: TGTGCCAGCAGTTTGATCCCACCGGACAGGCCACACACAGATACGCAGTATTTT. Protein: CASSLIPPDRPHTDTQYF. The V gene is TRBV27, the J gene TRBJ2-3; TRBD1 matches 7 bases. The CDR3 covers 18 residues. Germline CDR1 and CDR2: MNHEY and SMNVEV (reference sequence). The V and J ends lost 3 bases and 2 bases, in that order; junction bases with no gene match: 14.